The T cell receptor beta chain under discussion was sequenced for a study of brain T cells in children with intractable seizures. General observations from the study: Pre-surgery blood may have been undersampled, hiding some clones.

Specified time point: blood from clinic visit 5 months post-surgery; TSC patient then seizure free. Surgery cases with the highest brain T cell transcript signatures were chosen for sequencing. Only in-frame clones appear in the TCRdb table, and some are missing; sequencing was by immunoSEQ multiplex PCR. The sample has around 340,000 clones; about 93% are singletons. Concerning this clone itself: Antigen specificity is unknown.

Specimen: peripheral blood, collected around 5 months after surgery. The clonotype originates from a boy younger than two with tuberous sclerosis and intractable seizures.

The CDR3 sequence: CAWREGANYGYTF. CDR3 nucleotide sequence: TGTGCCTGGAGAGAGGGAGCTAACTATGGCTACACCTTC. The chain is built from TRBV30 and TRBJ1-2; no firm D call. The V gene's germline CDR1 is GTSNPN and CDR2 SVGIG (reference sequence). V gave up 3 bases and J gave up 0 bases, with 8 bases separating them. The CDR3 extends over 13 amino acids. Looking up the rest from reference TRBV30 and TRBJ1-2 gives the full variable domain: SQTIHQWPATLVQPVGSPLSLECTVEGTSNPNLYWYRQAAGRGLQLLFYSVGIGQISSEVPQNLSASRPQDRQFILSSKKLLLSDSGFYLCAWREGANYGYTFGSGTRLTVV.